The 6 T cell receptor beta chains below all came from one sample that was sequenced in a study of control samples from healthy donors and cancer patients. Measured with immunoSEQ multiplex PCR; TCRdb has only the in-frame clones, and not every one. The table lists over 150,000 clones, 90% to 95% of them singletons, with more than 1.3% in the top ten. Specimen: blood. The receptor source for this set is a man younger than 40 in good health.

The chain has TRBV28 and TRBJ1-1; D is unclear. The length of the CDR3 is 15 residues. V shed 6 bases and J shed 0 bases, with 14 bases lying between them. Germline CDR1 is MDHEN and CDR2 is SYDVKM. CDR3 sequence (DNA): TGTGCCAGCAGGCCCTCCTATCGGCTGAACACTGAAGCTTTCTTT. It translates to CASRPSYRLNTEAFF. The full variable domain, completed using reference TRBV28 and TRBJ1-1, is DVKVTQSSRYLVKRTGEKVFLECVQDMDHENMFWYRQDPGLGLRLIYFSYDVKMKEKGDIPEGYSVSREKKERFSLILESASTNQTSMYLCASRPSYRLNTEAFFGQGTRLTVV.

The rearrangement joins TRBV19 to TRBJ1-6, with 9 bases fitting TRBD1. The CDR3 is 14 amino acids. With V trimmed by 6 bases and J by 10 bases, 7 bases remained unmatched. Germline-derived CDR1 and CDR2 are LNHDA and SQIVND (reference sequence). Written as DNA, the CDR3 is TGTGCCAGTAGGTACCGGGACAGGGTCTCACCCCTCCACTTT. As protein: CASRYRDRVSPLHF.

This clone was detected only a few times. The gene calls are TRBV4-1 and TRBJ1-6; D might be TRBD1 (5 bases). CDR3 length: 15 amino acids. CDR1 is MGHRA and CDR2 is YSYEKL in the germline V gene. V was trimmed by 3 bases and J by 9 bases, leaving 15 bases between them. CDR3 loop: CASSQDRGGRSPLHF. For the CDR3, the DNA is TGCGCCAGCAGCCAGGACCGCGGGGGTCGTTCACCCCTCCACTTT.

This chain joins TRBV29-1 and TRBJ1-2; D is unresolved. The CDR3 covers 9 residues. Trimming stripped 6 bases from V and 7 bases from J, with 6 bases between. Germline V gene data show CDR1 as SQVTM and CDR2 as ANQGSEA. The CDR3, as DNA: TGCAGCGTGCATCCTGGCTACACCTTC. Its translation is CSVHPGYTF. The full variable domain, with the rest looked up from reference TRBV29-1 and TRBJ1-2, is SAVISQKPSRDICQRGTSLTIQCQVDSQVTMMFWYRQQPGQSLTLIATANQGSEATYESGFVIDKFPISRPNLTFSTLTVSNMSPEDSSIYLCSVHPGYTFGSGTRLTVV.

The chain couples TRBV7-3 to TRBJ2-3; 14 bases are a match to TRBD2. The V gene end was trimmed by 5 bases and the J gene end by 4 bases; junction bases not matched to a gene: 8. This CDR3 is 17 amino acids long. Germline CDR1 is SGHTA and CDR2 is FQGTGA. CDR3 amino acids: CASSRSGLAGDADTQYF. In DNA, the CDR3 is TGTGCCAGCAGCAGATCGGGACTAGCGGGAGATGCAGATACGCAGTATTTT. The full variable domain, completed using reference TRBV7-3 and TRBJ2-3, is GAGVSQTPSNKVTEKGKYVELRCDPISGHTALYWYRQSLGQGPEFLIYFQGTGAADDSGLPNDRFFAVRPEGSVSTLKIQRTERGDSAVYLCASSRSGLAGDADTQYFGPGTRLTVL.

The chain combines TRBV27 with TRBJ2-2; D gene ambiguous. The CDR3 totals 12 residues. The germline CDR1 and CDR2 sequences are MNHEY and SMNVEV (reference sequence). V gave up 4 bases and J gave up 2 bases, with 2 bases separating them. The chain's CDR3 is CASSSNTGELFF. The CDR3 DNA sequence: TGTGCCAGCAGTTCAAACACCGGGGAGCTGTTTTTT.